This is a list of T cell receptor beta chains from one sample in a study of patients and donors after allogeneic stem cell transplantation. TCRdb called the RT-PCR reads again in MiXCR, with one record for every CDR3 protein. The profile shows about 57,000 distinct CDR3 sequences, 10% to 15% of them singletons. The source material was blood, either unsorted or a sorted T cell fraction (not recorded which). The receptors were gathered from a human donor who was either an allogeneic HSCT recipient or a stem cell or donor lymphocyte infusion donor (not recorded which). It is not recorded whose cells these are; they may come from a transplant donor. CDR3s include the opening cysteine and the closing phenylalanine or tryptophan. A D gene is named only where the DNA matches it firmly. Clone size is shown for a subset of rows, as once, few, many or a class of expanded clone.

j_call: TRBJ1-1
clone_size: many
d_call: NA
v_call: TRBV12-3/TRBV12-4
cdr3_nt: TGTGCCAGCAGTCCCCGGGACGTCTTGAACACTGAAGCTTTCTTT
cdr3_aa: CASSPRDVLNTEAFF

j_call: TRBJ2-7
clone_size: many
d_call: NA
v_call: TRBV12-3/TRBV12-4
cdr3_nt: TGTGCCAGCAGTTTCGAGCATACAGACGAGCAGTACTTC
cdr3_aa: CASSFEHTDEQYF

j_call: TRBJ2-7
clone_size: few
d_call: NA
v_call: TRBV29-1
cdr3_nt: TGCAGCGTTGTAGGGGCAAAAACCTACGAGCAGTACTTC
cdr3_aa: CSVVGAKTYEQYF

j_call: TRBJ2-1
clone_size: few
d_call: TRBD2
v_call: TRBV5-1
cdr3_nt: TGCGCCAGCAGCCTAGCGGGAGGTGCCTACAATGAGCAGTTCTTC
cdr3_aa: CASSLAGGAYNEQFF

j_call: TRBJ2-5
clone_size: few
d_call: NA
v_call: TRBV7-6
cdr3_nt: TGTGCCAGCAGCTTATCCTCCAACCTGGTGAGGGAAATCCAAGAGACCCAGTACTTC
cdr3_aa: CASSLSSNLVREIQETQYF

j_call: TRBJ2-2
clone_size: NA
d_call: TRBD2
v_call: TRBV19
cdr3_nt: TGTGCCAGTAGTATTTTACTAGCGGGACCGTCCGGGGAGCTGTTTTTT
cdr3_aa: CASSILLAGPSGELFF

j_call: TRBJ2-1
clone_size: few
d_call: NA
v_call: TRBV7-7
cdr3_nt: TGTGCTAGCCCCCTCAATGAGCAGTTCTTC
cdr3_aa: CASPLNEQFF

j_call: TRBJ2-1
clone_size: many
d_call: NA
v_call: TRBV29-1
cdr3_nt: TGCAGCGTAGGCAGCTCCTACAATGAGCAGTTCTTC
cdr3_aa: CSVGSSYNEQFF

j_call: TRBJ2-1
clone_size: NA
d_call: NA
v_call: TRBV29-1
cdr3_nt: TGCAGCGTGAGCGGGTCCTCCTACAATGAGCAGTTCTTC
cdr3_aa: CSVSGSSYNEQFF

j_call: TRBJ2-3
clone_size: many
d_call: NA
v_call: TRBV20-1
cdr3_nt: TGCAGTGCTAGAGGCCTTACCACAGATACGCAGTATTTT
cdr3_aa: CSARGLTTDTQYF

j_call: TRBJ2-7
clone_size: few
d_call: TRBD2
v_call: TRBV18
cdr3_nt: TGTGCCAGCTCAAAGGGACTAGCGGGGACTAACGAGCAGTACTTC
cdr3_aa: CASSKGLAGTNEQYF

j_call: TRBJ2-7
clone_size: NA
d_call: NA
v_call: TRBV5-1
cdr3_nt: TGCGCCAGCAGCTTGGAGGGAGCCTCCTACGAGCAGTACTTC
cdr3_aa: CASSLEGASYEQYF

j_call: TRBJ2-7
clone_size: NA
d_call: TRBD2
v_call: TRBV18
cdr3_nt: TGTGCCAGCTCACCTACGGGACTACCCGCGAGCTCCTACGAGCAGTACTTC
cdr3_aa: CASSPTGLPASSYEQYF

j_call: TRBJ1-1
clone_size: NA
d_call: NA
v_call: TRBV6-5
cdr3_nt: TGTGCCAGCAGTTTAGGGACAAACCAGCTGAACACTGAAGCTTTCTTT
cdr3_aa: CASSLGTNQLNTEAFF

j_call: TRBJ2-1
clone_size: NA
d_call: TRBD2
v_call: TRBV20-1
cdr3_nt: TGCAGTGCTAGACCAACTAGCGGGAGCGCCAATGAGCAGTTCTTC
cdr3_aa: CSARPTSGSANEQFF

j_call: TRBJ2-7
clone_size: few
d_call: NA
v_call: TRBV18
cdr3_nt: TGTGCCAGCTCACCAAGGGAAGGGGCCGAGCAGTACTTC
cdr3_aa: CASSPREGAEQYF

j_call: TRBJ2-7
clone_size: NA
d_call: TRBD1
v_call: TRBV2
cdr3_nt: TGTGCCAGCAGTGACTTGGGACAGGTTAACTCCGAGCAGTACTTC
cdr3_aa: CASSDLGQVNSEQYF

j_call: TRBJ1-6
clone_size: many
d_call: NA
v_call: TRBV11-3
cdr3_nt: TGTGCCAGCAGCTCGGACGGATATTACTCCTATAATTCACCCCTCCACTTT
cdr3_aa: CASSSDGYYSYNSPLHF

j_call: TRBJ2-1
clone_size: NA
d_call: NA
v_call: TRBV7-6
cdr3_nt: TGTGCCAGCAGCTCGTTGCCTGGCGATGAGCAGTTCTTC
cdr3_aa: CASSSLPGDEQFF

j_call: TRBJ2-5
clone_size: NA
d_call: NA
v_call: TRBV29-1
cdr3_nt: TGCAGCGTTGAAGCGGAAGGCGGGCCGACAGGCGAGACCCAGTACTTC
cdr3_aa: CSVEAEGGPTGETQYF

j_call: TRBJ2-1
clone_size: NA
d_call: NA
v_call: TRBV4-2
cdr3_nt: TGTGCCAGCAGCCCATCACTGCGGGGAGCCGAGCAGTTCTTC
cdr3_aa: CASSPSLRGAEQFF

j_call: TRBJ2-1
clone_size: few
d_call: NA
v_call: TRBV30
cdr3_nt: TGTGCCTGGACGCCGGAAAGCTCCTACAATGAGCAGTTCTTC
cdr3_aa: CAWTPESSYNEQFF

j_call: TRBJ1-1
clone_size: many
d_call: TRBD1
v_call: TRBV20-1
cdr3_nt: TGCAGTGCTGCGAAAACGACAGGGCGCGGGACTGAAGCTTTCTTT
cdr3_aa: CSAAKTTGRGTEAFF

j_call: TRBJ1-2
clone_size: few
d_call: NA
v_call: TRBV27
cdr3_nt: TGTGCCAGCAGACATAACGGACAGATCTATGGCTACACCTTC
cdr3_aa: CASRHNGQIYGYTF

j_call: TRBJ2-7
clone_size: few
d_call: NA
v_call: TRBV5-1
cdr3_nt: TGCGCCAGCAGCGCCTACTACGAGCAGTACTTC
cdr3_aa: CASSAYYEQYF

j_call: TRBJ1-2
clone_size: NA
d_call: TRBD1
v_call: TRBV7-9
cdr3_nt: TGTGCCAGCAGCTTAGCGGGGGGACAGTGGAATGGCTACACCTTC
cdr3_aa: CASSLAGGQWNGYTF

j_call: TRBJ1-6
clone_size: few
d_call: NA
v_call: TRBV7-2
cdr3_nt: TGTGCCAGCAGCTTCTCTCCAGGATCCTCTTCACCCCTCCACTTT
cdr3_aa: CASSFSPGSSSPLHF

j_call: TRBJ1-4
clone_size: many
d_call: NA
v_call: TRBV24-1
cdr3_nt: TGTGCCACCAGTGGGGGATTGACAGAGGGTGAAGAAAAACTGTTTTTT
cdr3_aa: CATSGGLTEGEEKLFF

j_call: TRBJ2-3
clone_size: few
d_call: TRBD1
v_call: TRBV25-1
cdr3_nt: TGTGCCAGCAGCCTGTCGACAGGGGCGGCAGATACGCAGTATTTT
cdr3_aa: CASSLSTGAADTQYF

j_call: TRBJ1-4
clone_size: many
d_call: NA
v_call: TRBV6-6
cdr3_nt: TGTGCCAGCTCCTACCCCCGGGGGCAGGGTAATGAAAAACTGTTTTTT
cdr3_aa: CASSYPRGQGNEKLFF

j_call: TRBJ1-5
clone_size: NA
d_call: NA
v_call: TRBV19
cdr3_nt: TGTGCCAGTACCTTAGGGGGGGGAGATCAGCCCCAGCATTTT
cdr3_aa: CASTLGGGDQPQHF